This passage covers 31 T cell receptor beta chains from one sample sequenced in a study of cytomegalovirus exposure and HLA in healthy donors. The PCR employed 60 Vbeta primers together with 13 Jbeta primers. TCRdb keeps only in-frame clones here, not all; method: immunoSEQ multiplex PCR. The data include fewer than 150,000 clones; the top ten clones carry less than 3.5%. Sequences were obtained from PBMCs. These receptors originate from a man aged 35 to 55 in good health and CMV-seronegative.

This rearrangement joins TRBV7-6 to TRBJ2-2; 8 nucleotides align to TRBD1. This CDR3 region has 14 residues. Trimming cost V 5 bases and J 5 bases; bases outside gene matches: 4. Germline lookup yields CDR1 SGHVS and CDR2 FNYEAQ. In DNA form, the CDR3 reads TGTGCCAGCAGCCCTAGGACAGGGACCGGGGAGCTGTTTTTT. It translates to CASSPRTGTGELFF.

The chain links TRBV6-5 to TRBJ1-2; no definite D call. V was pared by 0 bases and J by 4 bases, with 6 bases between. The germline CDR1 and CDR2 sequences are MNHEY and SVGAGI. This CDR3 has 13 amino acids. CDR3 loop: CASSYSNSYGYTF. Here the CDR3 DNA reads TGTGCCAGCAGTTACTCAAACAGCTATGGCTACACCTTC.

The gene calls are TRBV6-1 and TRBJ1-4; D gene uncertain. Germline values: CDR1 MNHNS, CDR2 SASEGT. Trimming took 4 bases from V and 8 from J, leaving 14 bases between them. The CDR3 runs 14 residues. The CDR3 bases are TGTGCCAGCAGTGCCGGGCTCGCGGGGGAAAAACTGTTTTTT. Its protein product is CASSAGLAGEKLFF.

This chain uses TRBV19 with TRBJ1-2; D possibly corresponds to TRBD1 (5 bases). With 4 bases removed from V and 6 bases from J, the gap between germline ends came to 15 bases. CDR1 and CDR2 from the germline V gene are LNHDA and SQIVND (reference sequence). The CDR3 has 14 residues. For the CDR3, the DNA is TGTGCCAGTAGTAAATCCAGGGAAGGGAATGGCTACACCTTC. Translation gives CASSKSREGNGYTF.

V is TRBV5-1 and J is TRBJ2-7; D may be TRBD1 (5 bases). The germline V and J ends were trimmed by 2 bases and 3 bases, with 9 bases remaining between them. The CDR3 sequence is 13 residues long. CDR1 and CDR2 (germline): SGHRS, YFSETQ. The CDR3 here is CASSLDRDYEQYF. The CDR3 nucleotides read TGCGCCAGCAGCTTAGACAGAGACTACGAGCAGTACTTC.

V and J are TRBV9 and TRBJ1-5; 8 nucleotides align to TRBD1. The CDR3 has 14 residues. The V gene's germline CDR1 is SGDLS and CDR2 YYNGEE. J was trimmed by 7 bases and V by 3 bases; bases with no gene match: 6. The CDR3, as DNA: TGTGCCAGCAGCGATTCCAGGGGGCGGCAGCCCCAGCATTTT. Amino acids: CASSDSRGRQPQHF. Filled out from reference TRBV9 and TRBJ1-5, the complete variable domain reads DSGVTQTPKHLITATGQRVTLRCSPRSGDLSVYWYQQSLDQGLQFLIQYYNGEERAKGNILERFSAQQFPDLHSELNLSSLELGDSALYFCASSDSRGRQPQHFGDGTRLSIL.

The gene calls are TRBV2 and TRBJ1-6, with D perhaps matching TRBD1 (5 bases). V was clipped by 4 bases and J by 6 bases, with 10 bases between them. CDR1 is SNHLY, CDR2 FYNNEI, per germline. The CDR3 runs 14 residues. CDR3 protein: CASSVRRANSPLHF. In nucleotides, the CDR3 is TGTGCCAGCAGTGTACGCAGGGCTAATTCACCCCTCCACTTT.

A remark on this clone: Within the sample, other DNA sequences also encode this same CDR3. CDR3: CASSPGASYEQYF. CDR3 DNA: TGTGCCAGCTCACCGGGGGCCTCCTACGAGCAGTACTTC. The V call is TRBV18, the J call TRBJ2-7; TRBD1 is a possible D gene (6 bases). Trimming cost V 3 bases and J 0 bases, with 6 bases left between them. Looked up from germline, CDR1 is KGHSH and CDR2 is LQKENI. The CDR3 has 13 amino acids.

The J gene is TRBJ2-1, the V gene TRBV20-1; TRBD2 aligns across 10 bases. This CDR3 contains 10 residues. The J segment lost 12 bases and the V segment lost 6 bases, leaving 2 bases of the junction unmatched. Germline-derived CDR1 and CDR2 are DFQATT and SNEGSKA (reference sequence). CDR3 bases: TGCAGTGCCTGGACTAGCGGGCAGTTCTTC. Translation: CSAWTSGQFF.

J is TRBJ1-1 and V is TRBV27; no clear D. The CDR3 is 15 residues long. CDR1 and CDR2 from the germline V gene are MNHEY and SMNVEV (reference sequence). Deletions cut 8 bases from V and 1 base from J, with 17 bases between. The CDR3: CASRFGGVENTEAFF. Here the CDR3 DNA reads TGTGCCAGCCGATTCGGCGGGGTGGAGAACACTGAAGCTTTCTTT.

The J gene is TRBJ1-3, the V gene TRBV5-1, with D possibly TRBD1 on 5 matching bases. From germline, CDR1 is SGHRS and CDR2 YFSETQ. Trimming removed 3 bases from V and 0 bases from J, with 13 bases in between. The CDR3 sequence is 16 residues long. This chain's CDR3 is CASSWGGTGSGNTIYF. CDR3 DNA: TGCGCCAGCAGCTGGGGGGGTACAGGCTCTGGAAACACCATATATTTT.

Notes on this clone: A read error may produce the germline difference seen at one junction end. The V gene is TRBV13, the J gene TRBJ2-1; no definite D call. This CDR3 has 12 amino acids. CDR1 PRHDT and CDR2 FYEKMQ come from the germline V gene (reference sequence). The CDR3 is CASSFHYDEQFF. CDR3 in DNA: TGTGCCAGCAGCTTCCACTACGATGAGCAGTTCTTC.

The chain joins TRBV25-1 to TRBJ2-3; tentatively, D is TRBD2 (6 bases). The CDR3 has 15 amino acids. Trimming removed 3 bases from V and 5 bases from J, with 15 bases in between. The V gene's germline CDR1 is MGHDK and CDR2 SYGVNS. CDR3 residues: CASSDRRGPVDTQYF. CDR3 bases: TGTGCCAGCAGTGATAGGAGGGGCCCCGTAGATACGCAGTATTTT.

The genes are TRBV4-2 and TRBJ2-4; 9 nucleotides align to TRBD1. The ends lost 4 bases at V and 0 bases at J; junction bases unmatched: 4. The CDR3 is 16 residues long. Germline V gene data show CDR1 as LGHNA and CDR2 as YNFKEQ. The CDR3 bases are TGTGCCAGCAGCCCCGACAGGGGGTTAGCCAAAAACATTCAGTACTTC. It codes for CASSPDRGLAKNIQYF.

V and J are TRBV5-1 and TRBJ1-4; D remains ambiguous. This CDR3 is 16 amino acids long. Germline CDR1 SGHRS, CDR2 YFSETQ. V was trimmed by 0 bases and J by 0 bases, leaving 9 bases between them. In DNA, the CDR3 is TGCGCCAGCAGCTTGGGCGGAACTGCAACTAATGAAAAACTGTTTTTT. Its translation is CASSLGGTATNEKLFF.

The chain couples TRBV4-1 to TRBJ1-4; the D is unclear. The germline V and J ends were trimmed by 8 bases and 7 bases, with 8 bases remaining between them. The V gene's germline CDR1 is MGHRA and CDR2 YSYEKL. The CDR3 has 11 amino acids. The CDR3 DNA follows: TGCGCCAGCGGAGTCCCTGAAAAACTGTTTTTT. Protein: CASGVPEKLFF.

The rearrangement joins TRBV30 to TRBJ1-6, with TRBD1 matching 9 bases. Germline CDR1 GTSNPN, CDR2 SVGIG (reference sequence). There are 15 residues in the CDR3. V shed 1 base and J 7 bases; nucleotides not matched to a gene: 5. Here the CDR3 DNA reads TGTGCCTGGAGTGGCCCTGGACAGGGGAATTCACCCCTCCACTTT. It encodes CAWSGPGQGNSPLHF. Looking up the rest from reference TRBV30 and TRBJ1-6 gives the full variable domain: SQTIHQWPATLVQPVGSPLSLECTVEGTSNPNLYWYRQAAGRGLQLLFYSVGIGQISSEVPQNLSASRPQDRQFILSSKKLLLSDSGFYLCAWSGPGQGNSPLHFGNGTRLTVT.

The rearrangement uses TRBV4-3 and TRBJ1-4; possibly TRBD1 for D (6 bases). Between the trimmed V and J ends, which lost 1 base and 10 bases, there was a span of 16 bases. The germline V gene has CDR1 LGHNA and CDR2 YSLEER. The CDR3 consists of 15 residues. In DNA form, the CDR3 reads TGCGCCAGCAGCCAAGGAGAGGGGGTGGGTGCAAAACTGTTTTTT. Translated: CASSQGEGVGAKLFF.

The J gene is TRBJ2-7, the V gene TRBV10-3; 11 bases line up with TRBD1. CDR1 and CDR2 (germline): ENHRY, SYGVKD. Trimming removed 6 bases from V and 7 bases from J; junction bases left unmatched: 11. This CDR3 is built from 15 residues. CDR3 protein: CAIRPNGQGADEQYF. The CDR3 coding sequence is TGTGCCATCAGGCCTAACGGACAGGGGGCGGATGAGCAGTACTTC.

CDR3 amino acids: CASSVGPVNTEAFF. CDR3 nucleotides: TGTGCCAGCAGCGTAGGTCCAGTAAACACTGAAGCTTTCTTT. The gene calls are TRBV9 and TRBJ1-1; D call uncertain. CDR1 and CDR2 (germline): SGDLS, YYNGEE. V was pared by 0 bases and J by 2 bases, with 8 bases between. This CDR3 is built from 14 residues.

This chain uses TRBV9 with TRBJ1-1, with TRBD1 as a possible D gene (6 bases). The CDR3 covers 15 residues. Trimming left V 0 bases short and J 1 base short, with 10 bases between. Germline V gene data show CDR1 as SGDLS and CDR2 as YYNGEE. The CDR3 is CASSVGGGRNTEAFF. CDR3 DNA: TGTGCCAGCAGCGTAGGAGGGGGTAGGAACACTGAAGCTTTCTTT.

V and J are TRBV6-6 and TRBJ2-7; possibly TRBD1 for D (5 bases). Germline V CDR1 and CDR2: MNHNY, SVGAGI (reference sequence). Trimming took off 2 bases at V and 4 bases at J, with 9 bases between the two ends. The CDR3 consists of 13 residues. The CDR3 sequence is CASSYGRVYEQYF. In DNA form, the CDR3 reads TGTGCCAGCAGTTACGGCAGGGTGTACGAGCAGTACTTC.

The chain uses TRBV30 and TRBJ2-1, with 8 bases fitting TRBD1. This CDR3 has 15 residues. CDR1 GTSNPN and CDR2 SVGIG come from the germline V gene (reference sequence). Trimming cost V 4 bases and J 0 bases; bases outside gene matches: 5. The CDR3 DNA reads TGTGCCTGGAAGGACAGGGCCAGCTCCTACAATGAGCAGTTCTTC. Protein: CAWKDRASSYNEQFF.

The rearrangement links TRBV4-3 to TRBJ2-6, with TRBD1 matching 9 bases. Germline V gene data show CDR1 as LGHNA and CDR2 as YSLEER. This CDR3 region has 20 residues. After removal of 1 base from V and 0 bases from J, the junction contained 10 bases not matched to a gene. DNA for the CDR3: TGCGCCAGCAGCCAAGCGAAGGGACAGGGAAAAAACTCTGGGGCCAACGTCCTGACTTTC. Translation: CASSQAKGQGKNSGANVLTF.

The rearrangement joins TRBV7-2 to TRBJ2-3; 8 positions agree with TRBD1. Trimming removed 0 bases from V and 5 bases from J; junction bases left unmatched: 4. Germline lookup yields CDR1 SGHTA and CDR2 FQGNSA. The CDR3 is 15 residues long. This chain's CDR3 is CASSLAGQGVDTQYF. The CDR3 DNA is TGTGCCAGCAGCTTAGCCGGACAGGGTGTAGATACGCAGTATTTT.

The rearrangement uses TRBV5-1 and TRBJ2-2; D gene ambiguous. Germline CDR1 and CDR2: SGHRS and YFSETQ. The CDR3 consists of 12 residues. The V end lost 1 base, the J end lost 5 bases, and 3 bases lay between the germline ends. The CDR3 DNA reads TGCGCCAGCAGCTTGTCTACCGGGGAGCTGTTTTTT. As protein: CASSLSTGELFF.

As for this clone: This specimen includes other DNA sequences encoding the same CDR3. The chain combines TRBV18 with TRBJ2-5, with TRBD1 matching 7 bases. CDR1 is KGHSH, CDR2 LQKENI, per germline. The trim removed 2 bases at V and 1 base at J, leaving 1 base unmatched. CDR3 length: 14 residues. The CDR3 loop reads CASSPGTAQETQYF. The CDR3 nucleotides are TGTGCCAGCTCACCAGGGACAGCCCAAGAGACCCAGTACTTC.

This chain uses TRBV6-6 with TRBJ2-3; possibly TRBD1 for D (6 bases). Trimming pared 6 bases from V and 11 bases from J, leaving 15 bases between. The length of the CDR3 is 12 residues. In germline, CDR1 is MNHNY, CDR2 SVGAGI (reference sequence). CDR3 in DNA: TGTGCCAGCAGCCGGGACACTTCGGGGCAGTATTTT. Translating it yields CASSRDTSGQYF.

The chain links TRBV18 to TRBJ1-6; D call uncertain. There are 16 residues in the CDR3. CDR1 and CDR2 from the germline V gene are KGHSH and LQKENI. V lost 1 base and J lost 3, with 10 bases in between. For the CDR3, the DNA is TGTGCCAGCTCACCACAGGCAGGCGACTATAATTCACCCCTCCACTTT. Encoded protein: CASSPQAGDYNSPLHF.

This sequence joins TRBV7-7 and TRBJ1-1; D is unresolved. The CDR3 runs 13 residues. CDR1 is SSHAT, CDR2 FNYEAQ, per germline (reference sequence). V was cut by 3 bases and J by 3 bases, with 8 bases left in between. The CDR3 bases are TGTGCCAGCAGCTTCGACCGGGACACTGAAGCTTTCTTT. Translating gives CASSFDRDTEAFF. The entire variable domain, with the rest obtained from reference TRBV7-7 and TRBJ1-1, is as follows: GAGVSQSPRYKVTKRGQDVTLRCDPISSHATLYWYQQALGQGPEFLTYFNYEAQPDKSGLPSDRFSAERPEGSISTLTIQRTEQRDSAMYRCASSFDRDTEAFFGQGTRLTVV.

V and J are TRBV28 and TRBJ1-2; TRBD1 matches at 9 bases. CDR3 length equals 14 residues. V was pared by 6 bases and J by 8 bases, with 10 bases of the junction left unmatched. Germline lookup yields CDR1 MDHEN and CDR2 SYDVKM. The CDR3 sequence: CASRSSQGAGGYTF. CDR3 sequence (DNA): TGTGCCAGCAGGTCCTCACAGGGGGCGGGCGGCTACACCTTC.